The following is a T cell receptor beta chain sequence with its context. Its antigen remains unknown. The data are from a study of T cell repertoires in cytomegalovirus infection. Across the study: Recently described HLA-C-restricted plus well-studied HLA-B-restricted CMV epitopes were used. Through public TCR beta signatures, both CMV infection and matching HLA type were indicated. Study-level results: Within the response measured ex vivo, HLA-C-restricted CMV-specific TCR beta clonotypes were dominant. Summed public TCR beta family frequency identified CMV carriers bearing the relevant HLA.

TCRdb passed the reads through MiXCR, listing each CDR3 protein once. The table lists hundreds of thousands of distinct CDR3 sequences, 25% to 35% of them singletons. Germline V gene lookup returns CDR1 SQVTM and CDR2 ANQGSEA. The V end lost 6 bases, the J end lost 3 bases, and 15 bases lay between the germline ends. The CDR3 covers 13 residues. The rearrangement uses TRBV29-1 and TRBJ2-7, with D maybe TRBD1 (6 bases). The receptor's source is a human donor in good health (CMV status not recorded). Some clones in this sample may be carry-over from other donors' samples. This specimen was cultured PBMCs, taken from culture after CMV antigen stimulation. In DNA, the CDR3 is TGCAGCGTATCCGGGACACCTCACTACGAGCAGTACTTC. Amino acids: CSVSGTPHYEQYF.